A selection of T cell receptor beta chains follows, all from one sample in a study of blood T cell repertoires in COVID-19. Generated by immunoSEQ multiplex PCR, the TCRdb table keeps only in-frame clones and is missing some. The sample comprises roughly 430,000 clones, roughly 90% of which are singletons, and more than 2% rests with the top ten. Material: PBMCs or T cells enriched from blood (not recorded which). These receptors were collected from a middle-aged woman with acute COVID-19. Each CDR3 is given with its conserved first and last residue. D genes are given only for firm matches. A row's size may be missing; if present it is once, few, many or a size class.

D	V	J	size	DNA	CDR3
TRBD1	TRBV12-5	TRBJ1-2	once	TGTGCTAGTGGTACAGGGGGCGGCTATGGCTACACCTTC	CASGTGGGYGYTF
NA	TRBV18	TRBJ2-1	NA	TGTGCCAGCTCACCGCAGGTGGACAATGAGCAGTTCTTC	CASSPQVDNEQFF
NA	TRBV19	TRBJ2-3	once	TGTGCCAGTAGTCGTCAGGGGCCCCTGGATACGCAGTATTTT	CASSRQGPLDTQYF
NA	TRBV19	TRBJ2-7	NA	TGTGCCAGTGCCCCCGGCGGGGGGGACAGGCTTTACGAGCAGTACTTC	CASAPGGGDRLYEQYF
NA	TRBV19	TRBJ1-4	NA	TGTGCCAGTACAAGCAATGAAAAACTGTTTTTT	CASTSNEKLFF
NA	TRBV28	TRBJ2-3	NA	TGTGCCAGCAACGGGGGGCCCGGCACAGATACGCAGTATTTT	CASNGGPGTDTQYF
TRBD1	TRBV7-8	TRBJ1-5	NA	TGTGCCAGCAGCCGATGGGACAGGGATCAGCCCCAGCATTTT	CASSRWDRDQPQHF
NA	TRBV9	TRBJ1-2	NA	TGTGCCAGCAGCGTAGTCCCAGGGTATGGCTACACCTTC	CASSVVPGYGYTF
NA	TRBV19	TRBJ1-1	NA	TGTGCCAGTAGTATTTGGCAGCAGGGGTATAGTATGAACACTGAAGCTTTCTTT	CASSIWQQGYSMNTEAFF
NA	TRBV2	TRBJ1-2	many	TGTGCCAGCAGTGAAGCTCCAGGGAACTATGGCTACACCTTC	CASSEAPGNYGYTF
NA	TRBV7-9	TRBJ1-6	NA	TGTGCCAGCAGCTTTCCTGGCGGAGGGGATTCACCCCTCCACTTT	CASSFPGGGDSPLHF
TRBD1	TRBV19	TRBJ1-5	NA	TGTGCCAGTAGACCGGGACAGGGGATAGTGGGCAATCAGCCCCAGCATTTT	CASRPGQGIVGNQPQHF
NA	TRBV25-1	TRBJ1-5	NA	TGTGCCAGCAGTCAGGGCGGACGCAATCAGCCCCAGCATTTT	CASSQGGRNQPQHF
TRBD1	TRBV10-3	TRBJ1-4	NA	TGTGCCATCGGGGACAGCACCAATGAAAAACTGTTTTTT	CAIGDSTNEKLFF
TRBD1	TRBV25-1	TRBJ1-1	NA	TGTGCCAGCAGCCAGACAGGGTTTGGTACTGAAGCTTTCTTT	CASSQTGFGTEAFF
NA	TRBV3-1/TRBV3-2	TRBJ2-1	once	TGTGCCAGCAGCCTGCAGGCAGGCAATGAGCAGTTCTTC	CASSLQAGNEQFF